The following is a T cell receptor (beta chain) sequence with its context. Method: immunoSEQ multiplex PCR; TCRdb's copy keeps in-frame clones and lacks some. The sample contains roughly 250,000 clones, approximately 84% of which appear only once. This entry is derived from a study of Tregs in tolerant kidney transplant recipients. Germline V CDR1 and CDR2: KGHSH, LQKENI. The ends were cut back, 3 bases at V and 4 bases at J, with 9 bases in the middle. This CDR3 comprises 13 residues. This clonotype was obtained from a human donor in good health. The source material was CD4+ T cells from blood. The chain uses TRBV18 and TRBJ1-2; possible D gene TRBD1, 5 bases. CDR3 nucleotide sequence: TGTGCCAGCTCACCGGGGGGAAGCTATGGCTACACCTTC. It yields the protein CASSPGGSYGYTF. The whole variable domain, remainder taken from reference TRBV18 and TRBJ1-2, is NAGVMQNPRHLVRRRGQEARLRCSPMKGHSHVYWYRQLPEEGLKFMVYLQKENIIDESGMPKERFSAEFPKEGPSILRIQQVVRGDSAAYFCASSPGGSYGYTFGSGTRLTVV.